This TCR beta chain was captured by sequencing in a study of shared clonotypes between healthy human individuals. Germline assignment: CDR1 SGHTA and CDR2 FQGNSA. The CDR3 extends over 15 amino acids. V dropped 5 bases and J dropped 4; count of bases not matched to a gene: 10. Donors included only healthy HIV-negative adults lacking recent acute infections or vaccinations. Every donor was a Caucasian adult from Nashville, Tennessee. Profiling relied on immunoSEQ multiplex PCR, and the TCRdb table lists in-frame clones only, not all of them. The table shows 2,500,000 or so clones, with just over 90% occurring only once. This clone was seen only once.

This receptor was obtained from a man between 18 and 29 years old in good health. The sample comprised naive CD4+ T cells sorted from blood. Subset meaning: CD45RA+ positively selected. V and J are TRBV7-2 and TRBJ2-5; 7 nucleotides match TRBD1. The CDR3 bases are TGTGCCAGCAGCCCCCATTTTACAGGGGTAGAGACCCAGTACTTC. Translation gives CASSPHFTGVETQYF.